The 29 T cell receptor beta chains presented below share a single source sample, sequenced in a study of regulatory T cells in long-lasting Graves disease. Time point here: newly diagnosed GD, antithyroid drugs for less than 3 months. Researchers made the TCR library from RNA that was extracted from PBMCs. Researchers made TCR beta libraries by using iRepertoire HTBI primers and running Arm-PCR on CDR3 regions. Via MiXCR, TCRdb re-called the multiplex PCR reads, giving one row per CDR3 protein. Among 560,000 or so distinct CDR3 sequences listed, about 16% were seen once. The sample was also reused in another study, on T cells in Graves' hyperthyroidism and ophthalmopathy.

The sample in question was peripheral blood mononuclear cells (PBMCs), obtained at new diagnosis, from a patient treated with antithyroid drugs. Every receptor here comes from a man aged 18 to 30 with Graves disease.

This clonotype was observed a few times. This sequence joins TRBV7-2 and TRBJ2-4; D ambiguous. CDR1 is SGHTA and CDR2 is FQGNSA in the germline V gene. Trimming stripped 5 bases from V and 9 bases from J, with 14 bases between. The CDR3 sequence is 13 residues long. CDR3 DNA: TGTGCCAGCAGCCCCGGACGCCTTTCCATTCAGTACTTC. It encodes CASSPGRLSIQYF.

This clonotype was counted ten times or more. The V gene is TRBV12-3 or TRBV12-4, the J gene TRBJ2-7; TRBD1 matches 9 bases. CDR3 size: 12 residues. The junction had 2 bases not matched to a gene; V was cut back by 5 bases and J by 6 bases. Here the CDR3 reads CASSTTGGEQYF. For the CDR3, the DNA is TGTGCCAGCAGTACGACAGGGGGCGAGCAGTACTTC.

This clonotype was detected only a few times. The chain carries TRBV5-4 and TRBJ2-5; maybe TRBD2 (5 bases). TRBJ2-1 matches the DNA end more closely, so the J call is doubtful. From germline, CDR1 is SGHNT and CDR2 YYREEE (reference sequence). The CDR3 is 11 residues long. The DNA for the CDR3 is TGTGCCAGCAGAACCGGGGAGATGCAGTTCTTC. It codes for CASRTGEMQFF.

This clonotype was found many times. The J gene is TRBJ2-7, the V gene TRBV27; the D gene is possibly TRBD1 (5 bases). Germline assignment: CDR1 MNHEY and CDR2 SMNVEV (reference sequence). V lost 4 bases, J lost 5 bases, and 12 bases lay in between. The CDR3 extends over 13 amino acids. The CDR3 coding sequence is TGTGCCAGCAGTTCCCAACGACAGCACGAGCAGTACTTC. It encodes CASSSQRQHEQYF.

This clonotype was picked up a small number of times. The chain joins TRBV20-1 to TRBJ2-3; 14 bases are a match to TRBD2. The trim removed 4 bases at V and 5 bases at J, leaving 11 bases unmatched. This CDR3 contains 17 residues. Per germline, CDR1 DFQATT and CDR2 SNEGSKA (reference sequence). The CDR3 loop is CSAIGRLAGGPIDTQYF. The DNA of the CDR3 is TGCAGTGCTATTGGGCGACTAGCGGGAGGGCCGATAGATACGCAGTATTTT.

This clonotype has at least ten counts. This rearrangement joins TRBV7-9 to TRBJ2-5, with D unresolved. Trimming took 5 bases from V and 2 from J, leaving 12 bases between them. There are 14 residues in the CDR3. Per germline, CDR1 SEHNR and CDR2 FQNEAQ (reference sequence). The CDR3 bases are TGTGCCAGCAGCCCCCCCCTGGTTCAAGAGACCCAGTACTTC. This encodes CASSPPLVQETQYF.

The chain links TRBV29-1 to TRBJ2-2; 7 nucleotides match TRBD2. CDR3 length equals 17 residues. Germline CDR1 reads SQVTM; CDR2 reads ANQGSEA. V dropped 5 bases and J dropped 7; count of bases not matched to a gene: 19. The CDR3 here is CSVHLAGAKSRNGELFF. CDR3 sequence (DNA): TGCAGCGTTCATTTAGCGGGTGCGAAATCTAGGAACGGGGAGCTGTTTTTT.

Note on this clonotype: It may be a read error: a sequence one base away is much more abundant. This rearrangement joins TRBV20-1 to TRBJ2-6; D is ambiguous. From germline, CDR1 is DFQATT and CDR2 SNEGSKA (reference sequence). This CDR3 contains 18 residues. Here the CDR3 DNA reads TGCAGTGCTGACAACCCCGGTAGCTTTAGCTCTGTGGCCAACGTCCTGACTTTC. It specifies CSADNPGSFSSVANVLTF.

This clonotype was detected ten times or more. The rearrangement joins TRBV30 to TRBJ1-1; possibly TRBD1 for D (5 bases). V was cut by 0 bases and J by 5 bases, with 16 bases left in between. This CDR3 spans 15 amino acids. Germline values: CDR1 GTSNPN, CDR2 SVGIG (reference sequence). CDR3 amino acids: CAWSVQGRRRTEAFF. In DNA form, the CDR3 reads TGTGCCTGGAGTGTTCAGGGAAGGCGACGAACTGAAGCTTTCTTT. The variable domain in full, completed from reference TRBV30 and TRBJ1-1, reads SQTIHQWPATLVQPVGSPLSLECTVEGTSNPNLYWYRQAAGRGLQLLFYSVGIGQISSEVPQNLSASRPQDRQFILSSKKLLLSDSGFYLCAWSVQGRRRTEAFFGQGTRLTVV.

This clonotype was observed many times. This chain uses TRBV20-1 with TRBJ2-1; possibly TRBD2 for D (6 bases). Deletions cut 0 bases from V and 1 base from J, with 16 bases between. This CDR3 contains 17 residues. The germline V gene has CDR1 DFQATT and CDR2 SNEGSKA (reference sequence). The CDR3 sequence: CSARDEVWGESYNEQFF. CDR3 in DNA: TGCAGTGCTAGAGATGAGGTTTGGGGGGAGTCCTACAATGAGCAGTTCTTC.

This clonotype was observed many times. CDR3 region: CASSLGSQGGRYEQYF. Here the CDR3 DNA reads TGTGCCAGCAGTCTCGGCAGCCAGGGGGGGCGGTACGAGCAGTACTTC. J is TRBJ2-7 and V is TRBV27, with D perhaps given as TRBD1 or TRBD2 (7 bases each). The V gene lost 5 bases and the J gene lost 4 bases, with 21 bases spanning the gap. This CDR3 has 16 residues. The germline gives CDR1 MNHEY, CDR2 SMNVEV (reference sequence).

The genes are TRBV9 and TRBJ1-4; no clear D gene. Germline assignment: CDR1 SGDLS and CDR2 YYNGEE. This CDR3 has 14 residues. Trimming shortened V by 0 bases and J by 8 bases, and 11 bases separated the two germline ends. In nucleotides, the CDR3 is TGTGCCAGCAGCGTAGGAGGGAGCGAGGAAAAACTGTTTTTT. It yields the protein CASSVGGSEEKLFF.

This clonotype appeared a few times. The V gene is TRBV19, the J gene TRBJ2-1; perhaps D is TRBD1 or TRBD2 (5 bases each). Between the trimmed V and J ends, which lost 5 bases and 5 bases, there was a span of 13 bases. The V gene's germline CDR1 is LNHDA and CDR2 SQIVND (reference sequence). This CDR3 is 14 amino acids long. The CDR3 DNA is TGTGCCAGTAGTCTACGGGACGCCAACAATGAGCAGTTCTTC. Amino acids: CASSLRDANNEQFF.

This clonotype has at least ten counts. V is TRBV2 and J is TRBJ2-1; 10 nucleotides match TRBD2. V shed 8 bases, J shed 4 bases, and the junction held 14 bases outside the gene matches. This CDR3 spans 17 amino acids. CDR1 is SNHLY and CDR2 is FYNNEI in the germline V gene. CDR3 nucleotides: TGTGCCAGCGTCAACCTACTAGCGGGATCGAGATACAATGAGCAGTTCTTC. Translation gives CASVNLLAGSRYNEQFF.

In its sample, this clonotype was seen many times. The rearrangement joins TRBV20-1 to TRBJ2-3; no definite D call. This CDR3 is 13 amino acids long. Germline-derived CDR1 and CDR2 are DFQATT and SNEGSKA (reference sequence). Trimming stripped 0 bases from V and 0 bases from J, with 4 bases between. In DNA, the CDR3 is TGCAGTGCTAGAGATGGAAGCACAGATACGCAGTATTTT. Its protein is CSARDGSTDTQYF.

The genes are TRBV20-1 and TRBJ1-3; 8 bases map to TRBD1. V shed 6 bases, J shed 4 bases, and the junction held 8 bases outside the gene matches. CDR1 is DFQATT and CDR2 is SNEGSKA in the germline V gene (reference sequence). The CDR3 runs 14 residues. CDR3 nucleotides: TGCAGTGCCGGAGCGCCAGGGGGCGGAAACACCATATATTTT. This encodes CSAGAPGGGNTIYF.

The genes are TRBV27 and TRBJ2-6; D is perhaps TRBD1 (5 bases). Germline V gene lookup returns CDR1 MNHEY and CDR2 SMNVEV (reference sequence). Deletions cut 2 bases from V and 1 base from J, with 12 bases between. The CDR3 spans 17 residues. This chain's CDR3 is CASSLGLGVSGANVLTF. CDR3 bases: TGTGCCAGCAGTTTAGGTCTAGGGGTTTCTGGGGCCAACGTCCTGACTTTC.

The CDR3 region is CASSQVVSALSGIQYF. Written as DNA, the CDR3 is TGTGCCAGCAGCCAAGTAGTTTCAGCGCTCAGCGGCATTCAGTACTTC. The chain couples TRBV3-1 to TRBJ2-4, with D possibly being TRBD2 (5 bases). Trimming took off 1 base at V and 9 bases at J, with 19 bases between the two ends. There are 16 residues in the CDR3. CDR1 is LGHDT and CDR2 is YNNKEL in the germline V gene (reference sequence).

This clonotype was detected many times. The chain recombines TRBV20-1 with TRBJ2-3; TRBD2 agrees at 11 bases. This CDR3 is 16 amino acids long. Unmatched junction bases numbered 10, after V lost 8 bases and J lost 0 bases. Germline values: CDR1 DFQATT, CDR2 SNEGSKA (reference sequence). CDR3 bases: TGCAGTATTGGGACTAGCGGCCTTACTAGCACAGATACGCAGTATTTT. It is translated as CSIGTSGLTSTDTQYF.

This clonotype showed up many times. This chain joins TRBV2 and TRBJ2-1; weak D call: TRBD2 (5 bases). This CDR3 contains 14 residues. Germline V gene sequence: CDR1 SNHLY, CDR2 FYNNEI. The V end was cut by 7 bases, the J end by 9 bases, with 19 bases between. CDR3 residues: CASMMDWGKGEQFF. CDR3 nucleotides: TGTGCCAGCATGATGGACTGGGGAAAGGGTGAGCAGTTCTTC.

This chain joins TRBV7-2 and TRBJ2-1; the D gene is possibly TRBD2 (5 bases). The germline V gene encodes CDR1 SGHTA and CDR2 FQGNSA. Trimming took 0 bases from V and 3 from J, leaving 9 bases between them. The CDR3 has 15 amino acids. Here the CDR3 DNA reads TGTGCCAGCAGCTTAGCTACTGACTACTACAATGAGCAGTTCTTC. This gives the protein CASSLATDYYNEQFF. The variable domain in full, completed from reference TRBV7-2 and TRBJ2-1, reads GAGVSQSPSNKVTEKGKDVELRCDPISGHTALYWYRQSLGQGLEFLIYFQGNSAPDKSGLPSDRFSAERTGGSVSTLTIQRTQQEDSAVYLCASSLATDYYNEQFFGPGTRLTVL.

This clonotype was found many times. This chain links TRBV28 with TRBJ1-2; D unresolved. Germline values: CDR1 MDHEN, CDR2 SYDVKM. This CDR3 contains 10 residues. Trimming left V 7 bases short and J 4 bases short, with 4 bases between. CDR3 in DNA: TGTGCCAGCAAGGGCTATGGCTACACCTTC. Translating gives CASKGYGYTF.

This clonotype was observed a handful of times. The V and J genes are TRBV13 and TRBJ2-7; 10 bases map to TRBD2. This CDR3 is 18 amino acids long. With 3 bases clipped from V and 6 bases from J, the junction kept 17 bases outside the gene matches. From germline, CDR1 is PRHDT and CDR2 FYEKMQ (reference sequence). CDR3 protein: CASSLWTPPPSGSGEQYF. DNA for the CDR3: TGTGCCAGCAGCTTGTGGACCCCCCCCCCTAGCGGGAGCGGCGAGCAGTACTTC.

This clonotype occurred a few times. The CDR3 ends on some other residue instead of the conserved phenylalanine or tryptophan, so this is likely a read error. The rearrangement joins TRBV12-3 or TRBV12-4 to TRBJ2-7; TRBD1 is a possible D gene (6 bases). The CDR3 contains 12 residues. Trimming cost V 5 bases and J 9 bases, with 14 bases left between them. CDR3 nucleotide sequence: TGTGCCAGCAGTCCCGAACAGGGTCGGCAGTACCTC. As protein: CASSPEQGRQYL.

This clonotype was detected many times. The chain carries TRBV3-1 and TRBJ2-5; weak D call: TRBD2 (6 bases). CDR1 and CDR2 from the germline V gene are LGHDT and YNNKEL (reference sequence). V lost 4 bases, J lost 5 bases, and 17 bases lay in between. This CDR3 is built from 15 residues. The CDR3 DNA reads as TGTGCCAGCAGCCTCCGGAGGGAGCGGCGCGAGACCCAGTACTTC. It is translated as CASSLRRERRETQYF.

This clonotype was seen a handful of times. The V and J genes are TRBV3-1 and TRBJ2-4; the D gene is possibly TRBD2 (6 bases). Germline CDR1 is LGHDT and CDR2 is YNNKEL (reference sequence). The CDR3 spans 13 residues. V was shortened by 4 bases and J by 6 bases, with 10 bases between the two germline ends. The CDR3 DNA sequence: TGTGCCAGCAGCCGCCGGGGAGGAAACATTCAGTACTTC. This translates into CASSRRGGNIQYF.

This chain joins TRBV13 and TRBJ2-5; D perhaps matches TRBD1 (5 bases). Looked up from germline, CDR1 is PRHDT and CDR2 is FYEKMQ (reference sequence). This CDR3 comprises 15 residues. V was clipped by 3 bases and J by 3 bases, with 14 bases between them. The CDR3 reads CASSFALRTKETQYF. CDR3 DNA sequence: TGTGCCAGCAGCTTTGCCCTGAGGACAAAAGAGACCCAGTACTTC.

The sample holds many counts of this clonotype. The J gene is TRBJ2-3, the V gene TRBV5-1; D tentatively reads TRBD1 or TRBD2 (5 bases each). Germline V gene sequence: CDR1 SGHRS, CDR2 YFSETQ. V lost 6 bases and J 2 bases, leaving 13 bases between the germline ends. The CDR3 sequence is 14 residues long. CDR3 loop: CASNPGPPTDTQYF. In nucleotides, the CDR3 is TGCGCCAGCAACCCGGGACCCCCCACAGATACGCAGTATTTT.

The sample holds many counts of this clonotype. The chain links TRBV12-3 or TRBV12-4 to TRBJ2-1; D may be TRBD2 (5 bases). There are 16 residues in the CDR3. Trimming took off 3 bases at V and 4 bases at J, with 16 bases between the two ends. CDR3 in amino acids: CASSLPEAMGYNEQFF. The CDR3 DNA reads TGTGCCAGCAGTTTGCCGGAGGCAATGGGTTACAATGAGCAGTTCTTC.